The clone carrying this T cell receptor (beta chain) was detected only a few times. The sample comes from a study of T cells in Graves' hyperthyroidism and ophthalmopathy. RNA transcripts were the template for amplifying TCR beta CDR3 regions. The HTBI primer set served for first-round RT-PCR of the TCR CDR3. TCRdb reprocessed the multiplex PCR reads with MiXCR, giving one entry per CDR3 protein. The top ten clones hold around 12% of a sample with roughly 56,000 distinct CDR3 sequences, about 49% of them seen once. From germline, CDR1 is SSHAT and CDR2 FNYEAQ (reference sequence). The CDR3 is 15 residues long.

Sequenced material: blood. The chain links TRBV7-7 to TRBJ2-1; D remains unclear. The source is a woman aged 25-40 years with Graves' ophthalmopathy. The CDR3 is CASPFPLCSYNEQFF. CDR3 in DNA: TGTGCTAGCCCCTTCCCACTGTGCTCCTACAATGAGCAGTTCTTC.